This T cell receptor beta chain comes out of a study of spatial heterogeneity in lung cancer. Study-level findings and limits: Relative to follow-up, resection was when ubiquitous expanded tumor TCRs appeared more in blood.

Every TCR cDNA molecule bore its own unique molecular identifier. TCRdb fed the 5' RACE reads into MiXCR, producing one record per CDR3 protein. Among 39,000 or so distinct CDR3 sequences listed, 7.5% were seen once. Time point noted: sample taken at primary tumor resection. Donors were around 70 untreated early-stage non-small cell lung cancer patients. Extraction of whole RNA from tumor, nontumor lung or frozen PBMC preceded unsorted sequencing. Regarding this clonotype: Antigen: not known.

CDR1 is ENHRY, CDR2 SYGVKD, per germline. V dropped 11 bases and J dropped 10; count of bases not matched to a gene: 12. This CDR3 has 12 residues. V usage is TRBV10-3 and J usage is TRBJ2-5, with 8 bases identical to TRBD1. Here the sequenced sample was PBMCs, taken at surgery. The receptor was isolated from a male donor with early-stage non-small cell lung cancer. CDR3: CASGQEVRDQYF. CDR3 sequence (DNA): TGTGCCTCGGGACAGGAGGTACGAGACCAGTACTTC.